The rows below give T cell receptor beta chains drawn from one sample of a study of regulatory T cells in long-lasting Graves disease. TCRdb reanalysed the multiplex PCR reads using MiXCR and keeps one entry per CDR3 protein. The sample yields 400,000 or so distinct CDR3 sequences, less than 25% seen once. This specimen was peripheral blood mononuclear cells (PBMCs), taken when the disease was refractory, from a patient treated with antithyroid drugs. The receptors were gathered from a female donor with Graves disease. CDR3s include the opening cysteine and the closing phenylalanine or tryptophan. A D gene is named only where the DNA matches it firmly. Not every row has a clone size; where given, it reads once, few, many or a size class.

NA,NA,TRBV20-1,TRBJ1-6,CSAPAGSYNSPLHF,TGCAGTGCCCCCGCGGGTTCCTATAATTCACCCCTCCACTTT
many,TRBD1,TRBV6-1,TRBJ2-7,CASSGGTVYEQYF,TGTGCCAGCAGTGGGGGGACAGTCTACGAGCAGTACTTC
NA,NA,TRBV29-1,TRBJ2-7,CSVEQGGSVGQYF,TGCAGCGTTGAACAGGGGGGTAGTGTGGGGCAGTACTTC
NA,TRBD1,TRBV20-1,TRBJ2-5,CSAAPGQGARETQYF,TGCAGTGCGGCACCGGGACAGGGGGCAAGAGAGACCCAGTACTTC
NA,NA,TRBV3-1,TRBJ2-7,CASSQAGLSYEQYF,TGTGCCAGCAGCCAAGCGGGACTCTCCTACGAGCAGTACTTC
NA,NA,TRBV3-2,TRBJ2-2,CASSQRERQGNTGELFF,TGTGCCAGCAGCCAAAGGGAGAGACAGGGGAACACCGGGGAGCTGTTTTTT
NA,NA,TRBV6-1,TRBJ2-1,CASSPRTSGPAGSYNEQFF,TGTGCCAGCAGTCCTCGAACATCGGGACCCGCGGGTTCCTACAATGAGCAGTTCTTC
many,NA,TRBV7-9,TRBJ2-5,CASSLDERWETQYF,TGTGCCAGCAGCTTAGACGAGAGGTGGGAGACCCAGTACTTC
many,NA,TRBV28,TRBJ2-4,CASSYQRAAKNIQYF,TGTGCCAGCAGTTATCAGAGGGCAGCCAAAAACATTCAGTACTTC
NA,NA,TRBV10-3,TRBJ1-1,CAIKEEGQNTEAFF,TGTGCCATCAAAGAGGAGGGGCAGAACACTGAAGCTTTCTTT
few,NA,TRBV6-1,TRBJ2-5,CASPRWGSGIQETQYF,TGTGCCAGCCCTCGGTGGGGTAGCGGAATCCAAGAGACCCAGTACTTC
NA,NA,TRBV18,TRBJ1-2,CASSPPWVGYGYTF,TGTGCCAGCTCACCTCCTTGGGTGGGCTATGGCTACACCTTC
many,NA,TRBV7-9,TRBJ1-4,CATQGSANEKLFF,TGTGCCACGCAGGGGTCAGCTAATGAAAAACTGTTTTTT
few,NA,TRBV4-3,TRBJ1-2,CASSQGGAGEAYGYTF,TGCGCCAGCAGCCAAGGGGGCGCAGGGGAGGCCTATGGCTACACCTTC
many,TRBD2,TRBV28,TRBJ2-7,CASSPGTSGRFVYEQYF,TGTGCCAGCAGCCCGGGGACTAGCGGGAGGTTCGTCTACGAGCAGTACTTC
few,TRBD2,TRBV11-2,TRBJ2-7,CASSLEASGFSYEQYF,TGTGCCAGCAGCTTAGAGGCTAGCGGGTTTTCCTACGAGCAGTACTTC
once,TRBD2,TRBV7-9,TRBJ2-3,CASSTNAREGDTQYF,TGTGCCAGCAGCACCAACGCTCGGGAGGGGGATACGCAGTATTTT
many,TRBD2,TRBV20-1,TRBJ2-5,CSAGRTSGSETQYF,TGCAGTGCAGGGAGGACTAGCGGGAGTGAGACCCAGTACTTC
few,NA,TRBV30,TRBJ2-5,CAWTHGSRSQETQYF,TGTGCCTGGACCCATGGGAGCAGATCCCAAGAGACCCAGTACTTC
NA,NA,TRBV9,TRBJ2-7,CASSGRVDGRIYEQYF,TGTGCCAGCAGCGGCCGAGTTGACGGGAGAATCTACGAGCAGTACTTC
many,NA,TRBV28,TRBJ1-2,CASSFGGEAYGYTF,TGTGCCAGCAGTTTTGGAGGAGAGGCCTATGGCTACACCTTC
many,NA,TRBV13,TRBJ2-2,CASSLYEQGRTGELFF,TGTGCCAGCAGCTTATATGAGCAGGGGAGGACCGGGGAGCTGTTTTTT